This TCR beta chain emerged from a study of human T cells and chemical hapten exposure. About this clonotype: What it binds is unknown.

Total RNA was isolated from whole blood that had not been fractionated. Library preparation tagged each individual cDNA molecule with a unique molecular identifier. In TCRdb, the 5' RACE reads were re-called with MiXCR into one record per CDR3 protein. The repertoire holds approximately 110,000 distinct CDR3 sequences, with roughly a fifth as singletons. Study-wide findings and caveats: With DPC sensitization, TCRs exceeding 1 in 1000 frequency showed no change.

Trimming stripped 0 bases from V and 3 bases from J, with 12 bases between. There are 15 residues in the CDR3. Germline V lookup: CDR1 SGHNT, CDR2 YYREEE (reference sequence). This TCR was sampled from a human donor in good health. V and J are TRBV5-4 and TRBJ2-5, with D perhaps assigned TRBD1 or TRBD2 (5 bases each). The CDR3 coding sequence is TGTGCCAGCAGCTTGGAGCCAGGGCGGGAAGAGACCCAGTACTTC. Protein: CASSLEPGREETQYF. Based on the CDR3 plus reference TRBV5-4 and TRBJ2-5, the full variable domain is ETGVTQSPTHLIKTRGQQVTLRCSSQSGHNTVSWYQQALGQGPQFIFQYYREEENGRGNFPPRFSGLQFPNYSSELNVNALELDDSALYLCASSLEPGREETQYFGPGTRLLVL.